Listed below are T cell receptor beta chains from one sample, sequenced in a study of blood T cell repertoires in COVID-19. The table came from immunoSEQ multiplex PCR; TCRdb's copy has only in-frame clones and leaves some out. The sample shows about 300,000 clones, around 83% of them seen only once. The source material was peripheral blood. The receptor set was obtained from a woman aged 45 to 65 with acute or convalescent COVID-19. CDR3s include the opening cysteine and the closing phenylalanine or tryptophan. The order of the fields is clone size, J gene, V gene, D gene, CDR3 DNA, CDR3 protein. D genes are given only for firm matches. Only part of the rows carry a size: once, few, many, or a class if the clone is expanded.

clone size: .; J gene: TRBJ2-1; V gene: TRBV7-9; D gene: TRBD2; CDR3 DNA: TGTGCCAGCAGCTGGGGACTAGCGGGGGGCTATGAGCAGTTCTTC; CDR3 protein: CASSWGLAGGYEQFF
clone size: .; J gene: TRBJ1-2; V gene: TRBV12-3/TRBV12-4; D gene: .; CDR3 DNA: TGTGCCAGCAGTTCCCCAGGGTTCTATGGCTACACCTTC; CDR3 protein: CASSSPGFYGYTF
clone size: .; J gene: TRBJ1-2; V gene: TRBV4-3; D gene: .; CDR3 DNA: TGCGCCAGCAGCCAAGATACTGCTACCCACTATGGCTACACCTTC; CDR3 protein: CASSQDTATHYGYTF
clone size: .; J gene: TRBJ1-5; V gene: TRBV19; D gene: TRBD1; CDR3 DNA: TGTGCCAGTAGTCCGTGGACAGGGGGCGAAGGACAGCCCCAGCATTTT; CDR3 protein: CASSPWTGGEGQPQHF
clone size: few; J gene: TRBJ2-1; V gene: TRBV12-3/TRBV12-4; D gene: .; CDR3 DNA: TGTGCCAGCGTCAAGGGGTATGAGCAGTTCTTC; CDR3 protein: CASVKGYEQFF
clone size: .; J gene: TRBJ2-7; V gene: TRBV3-1/TRBV3-2; D gene: .; CDR3 DNA: TGTGCCAGCAGCCAAGTAATGGCCGGGACCTACGAGCAGTACTTC; CDR3 protein: CASSQVMAGTYEQYF
clone size: .; J gene: TRBJ1-1; V gene: TRBV6-4; D gene: TRBD1; CDR3 DNA: TGTGCCAGCGGCAGACAGGGGGGGTGGATAAACACTGAAGCTTTCTTT; CDR3 protein: CASGRQGGWINTEAFF
clone size: .; J gene: TRBJ2-7; V gene: TRBV4-3; D gene: .; CDR3 DNA: TGCGCCAGCAGCCGATCTTCAGAAAGCTCCTACGAGCAGTACTTC; CDR3 protein: CASSRSSESSYEQYF
clone size: .; J gene: TRBJ2-2; V gene: TRBV7-3; D gene: .; CDR3 DNA: TGTGCCAGCAGCCAACAGAACACCGGGGAGCTGTTTTTT; CDR3 protein: CASSQQNTGELFF
clone size: .; J gene: TRBJ2-3; V gene: TRBV4-3; D gene: .; CDR3 DNA: TGCGCCAGCAGCCAAGATCAGGACACCGGTACGCAGTATTTT; CDR3 protein: CASSQDQDTGTQYF
clone size: .; J gene: TRBJ2-2; V gene: TRBV6-6; D gene: TRBD1; CDR3 DNA: TGTGCCAGCAGTTCAACAGGGGGGATCACCGGGGAGCTGTTTTTT; CDR3 protein: CASSSTGGITGELFF
clone size: .; J gene: TRBJ2-5; V gene: TRBV12-3/TRBV12-4; D gene: TRBD1; CDR3 DNA: TGTGCCAGCAGGAAGGGACAGGGGGAGACCCAGTACTTC; CDR3 protein: CASRKGQGETQYF
clone size: .; J gene: TRBJ2-5; V gene: TRBV14; D gene: .; CDR3 DNA: TGTGCCAGCAGCCAACCCCGACGGAGGGCTTTTACTCAAGAGACCCAGTACTTC; CDR3 protein: CASSQPRRRAFTQETQYF
clone size: few; J gene: TRBJ2-3; V gene: TRBV25-1; D gene: TRBD2; CDR3 DNA: TGTGCCAGCAGCCCGGGACTAGCGGGAGTAGGTGATACGCAGTATTTT; CDR3 protein: CASSPGLAGVGDTQYF
clone size: .; J gene: TRBJ1-2; V gene: TRBV5-1; D gene: .; CDR3 DNA: TGCGCCAGCAGCTTGGCAGGGACATCCAACTATGGCTACACCTTC; CDR3 protein: CASSLAGTSNYGYTF
clone size: .; J gene: TRBJ2-7; V gene: TRBV3-1/TRBV3-2; D gene: TRBD1; CDR3 DNA: TGTGCCAGCATGCGACAGGGGGCCAACGAGCAGTACTTC; CDR3 protein: CASMRQGANEQYF
clone size: .; J gene: TRBJ2-6; V gene: TRBV20-1; D gene: .; CDR3 DNA: TGCAGTGCTAGTTGGGGTTTGGGGACTCCGAACTCTGGGGCCAACGTCCTGACTTTC; CDR3 protein: CSASWGLGTPNSGANVLTF
clone size: .; J gene: TRBJ1-6; V gene: TRBV5-5; D gene: TRBD1; CDR3 DNA: TGTGCCAGCAGCCGGCCGGGACAGGGTATCCTGTCACCCCTCCACTTT; CDR3 protein: CASSRPGQGILSPLHF
clone size: .; J gene: TRBJ1-5; V gene: TRBV6-2/TRBV6-3; D gene: .; CDR3 DNA: TGTGCCAGCAGTCTGAGGTCGGCAGGGAGGTTCAAGCGGAATCAGCCCCAGCATTTT; CDR3 protein: CASSLRSAGRFKRNQPQHF
clone size: .; J gene: TRBJ1-4; V gene: TRBV2; D gene: .; CDR3 DNA: TGTGCCAGCAGTGGAGGGTGGGGGGAGGATGAAAAACTGTTTTTT; CDR3 protein: CASSGGWGEDEKLFF
clone size: .; J gene: TRBJ1-5; V gene: TRBV12-3/TRBV12-4; D gene: .; CDR3 DNA: TGTGCCAGCACTTGGACAGTCGGTCAGCCCCAGCATTTT; CDR3 protein: CASTWTVGQPQHF
clone size: few; J gene: TRBJ1-4; V gene: TRBV5-1; D gene: TRBD1; CDR3 DNA: TGCGCCAGCAGCTTGGAGGGGACAGAGGATGAAAAACTGTTTTTT; CDR3 protein: CASSLEGTEDEKLFF
clone size: .; J gene: TRBJ2-5; V gene: TRBV3-1/TRBV3-2; D gene: .; CDR3 DNA: TGTGCCAGCAGCTACGGACTAAAAGAGACCCAGTACTTC; CDR3 protein: CASSYGLKETQYF
clone size: .; J gene: TRBJ1-2; V gene: TRBV6-5; D gene: TRBD1; CDR3 DNA: TGTGCCAGCAGGAGATGGGACAGGGATAGGAATGGCTACACCTTC; CDR3 protein: CASRRWDRDRNGYTF
clone size: few; J gene: TRBJ1-2; V gene: TRBV5-1; D gene: .; CDR3 DNA: TGCGCCAGCAGCTTGGCCTACAGGGTGGAAGGCTACACCTTC; CDR3 protein: CASSLAYRVEGYTF
clone size: .; J gene: TRBJ2-3; V gene: TRBV5-1; D gene: .; CDR3 DNA: TGCGCCAGCAGCACAAACAGCCATGGTAGAGATACGCAGTATTTT; CDR3 protein: CASSTNSHGRDTQYF